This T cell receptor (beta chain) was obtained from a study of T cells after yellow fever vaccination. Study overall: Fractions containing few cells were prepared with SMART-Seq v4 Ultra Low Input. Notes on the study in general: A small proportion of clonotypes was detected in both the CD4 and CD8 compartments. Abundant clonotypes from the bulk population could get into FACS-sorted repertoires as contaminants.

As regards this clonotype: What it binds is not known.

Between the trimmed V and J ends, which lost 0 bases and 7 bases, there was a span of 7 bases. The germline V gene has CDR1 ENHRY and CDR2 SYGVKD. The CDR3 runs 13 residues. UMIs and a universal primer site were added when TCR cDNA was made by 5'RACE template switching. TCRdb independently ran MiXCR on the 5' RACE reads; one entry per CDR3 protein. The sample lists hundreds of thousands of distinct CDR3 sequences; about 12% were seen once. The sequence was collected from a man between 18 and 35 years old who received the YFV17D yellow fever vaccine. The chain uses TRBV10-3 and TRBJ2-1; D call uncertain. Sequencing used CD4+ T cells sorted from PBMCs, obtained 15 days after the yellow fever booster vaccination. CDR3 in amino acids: CAISESGRNEQFF. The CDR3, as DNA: TGTGCCATCAGTGAGTCTGGGCGAAATGAGCAGTTCTTC.